This TCR beta chain was documented in a study of spatial heterogeneity in lung cancer. TCRdb reprocessed the 5' RACE reads with MiXCR, giving one entry per CDR3 protein. Here the sample spans some 7,700 distinct CDR3 sequences, around 16% being singletons. Time point of the sample: sample taken at primary tumor resection. CDR3 length: 12 amino acids. Trimming removed 5 bases from V and 5 bases from J, with 9 bases in between. Germline V lookup: CDR1 MNHEY, CDR2 SMNVEV (reference sequence). The chain couples TRBV27 to TRBJ1-1; the D gene is possibly TRBD1 (6 bases). Sequenced here: normal lung tissue next to the tumor, sampled at surgery. The source of this sequence is a male donor with early-stage non-small cell lung cancer. In DNA form, the CDR3 reads TGTGCCAGCAGTCCCACAGGGACTGAAGCTTTCTTT. Its protein is CASSPTGTEAFF.